The next 12 T cell receptor beta chains were all read from a single sample in a study of beta chain features in type 1 diabetes. Of the isolated RNA, all was reverse transcribed, and so the sequenced material was expressed TCRB transcripts. Using immunoSEQ multiplex PCR, the repertoire was profiled, and TCRdb retains in-frame clones only, with some absent. This sample has roughly 610,000 clones; 15% to 17% occur once, and the top ten carry 0.093%. What was sequenced was naive CD4+ T cells from blood. The receptors were sampled from a man aged 18 to 30 in good health.

This clone was counted between two and nine times. CDR3 loop: CASSISSQASANYGYTF. The CDR3, as DNA: TGTGCCAGCAGCATTTCCAGTCAGGCCTCAGCTAACTATGGCTACACCTTC. This sequence joins TRBV7-8 and TRBJ1-2; D is unclear. Germline CDR1 reads SGHVS; CDR2 reads FQNEAQ. Trimming took 5 bases from V and 0 from J, leaving 19 bases between them. The CDR3 consists of 17 residues.

This chain connects TRBV28 to TRBJ2-1, with TRBD2 as a possible D gene (5 bases). This CDR3 has 13 residues. Trimming removed 6 bases at V and 8 bases at J, with 14 bases between. Germline CDR1 and CDR2: MDHEN and SYDVKM. CDR3 in DNA: TGTGCCAGCAGAAAACTAGACATCCATGAGCAGTTCTTC. It translates to CASRKLDIHEQFF.

The V gene is TRBV30, the J gene TRBJ2-7; D is uncertain. The CDR3 sequence is 11 residues long. Trimming removed 2 bases at V and 6 bases at J, with 8 bases between. CDR1 and CDR2 from the germline V gene are GTSNPN and SVGIG (reference sequence). The CDR3 protein is CAWSYGVEQYF. The CDR3 bases are TGTGCCTGGAGTTATGGGGTCGAGCAGTACTTC.

This clone turned up a few times. This chain uses TRBV9 with TRBJ1-5; possibly TRBD1 for D (6 bases). V gave up 3 bases and J gave up 0 bases, with 7 bases separating them. The CDR3 loop spans 14 amino acids. Looked up from germline, CDR1 is SGDLS and CDR2 is YYNGEE. CDR3 in DNA: TGTGCCAGCAGCGGCAGGGGTAGCAATCAGCCCCAGCATTTT. Its translation: CASSGRGSNQPQHF.

V gene TRBV4-2 combines with J gene TRBJ2-2; 11 nucleotides agree with TRBD1. Germline loops: CDR1 LGHNA, CDR2 YNFKEQ. CDR3 length equals 15 residues. Losses at the gene ends were 3 bases for V and 9 bases for J; bases not matched to a gene: 6. The DNA for the CDR3 is TGTGCCAGCAGCCACGTGGACAGGGGGCATAGGGAGCTGTTTTTT. It yields the protein CASSHVDRGHRELFF.

This clone was counted only a few times. The rearrangement joins TRBV13 to TRBJ2-7; 9 bases align to TRBD2. The CDR3 covers 16 residues. Germline V gene sequence: CDR1 PRHDT, CDR2 FYEKMQ (reference sequence). Trimming at V came to 5 bases and at J to 0 bases, leaving 8 bases not matched to a gene. DNA of the CDR3: TGTGCCAGCAGCATCAGGACTAGCGCGAGCTCCTACGAGCAGTACTTC. Protein: CASSIRTSASSYEQYF.

This clone was counted only a few times. J is TRBJ1-4 and V is TRBV28; 10 bases fit TRBD1. The germline CDR1 and CDR2 sequences are MDHEN and SYDVKM. The ends lost 5 bases at V and 7 bases at J; junction bases unmatched: 7. CDR3 length equals 15 residues. DNA of the CDR3: TGTGCCAGCAGTATCCTAGGACAGGGGGGTGAAAAACTGTTTTTT. Translation: CASSILGQGGEKLFF.

Only a few counts were recorded for this clone. This rearrangement joins TRBV7-3 to TRBJ1-4; 7 bases fit TRBD1. The junction had 15 bases not matched to a gene; V was cut back by 4 bases and J by 7 bases. Germline V gene lookup returns CDR1 SGHTA and CDR2 FQGTGA. CDR3 length: 17 amino acids. In nucleotides, the CDR3 is TGTGCCAGCAGCTCCCCACCCCTGACAGGGAGGGGTGAAAAACTGTTTTTT. This codes for CASSSPPLTGRGEKLFF.

The V call is TRBV4-1, the J call TRBJ2-7; 12 bases are shared with TRBD2. Trimming took 2 bases from V and 4 from J; bases not matched to a gene: 9. Germline V gene data show CDR1 as MGHRA and CDR2 as YSYEKL. The CDR3 covers 17 residues. The chain's CDR3 is CASSQPTSGRREYEQYF. CDR3 DNA: TGCGCCAGCAGCCAACCAACTAGCGGGAGGAGGGAGTACGAGCAGTACTTC.

This clone came up a few times. This rearrangement joins TRBV11-2 to TRBJ2-3, with unresolved D. V dropped 1 base and J dropped 5 bases, with 16 bases sitting between them. Germline V gives CDR1 SGHAT, CDR2 FQNNGV. The CDR3 is 16 residues long. CDR3 residues: CASSLGGSGKGDTQYF. The CDR3 DNA follows: TGTGCCAGCAGCTTAGGCGGCAGTGGCAAAGGAGATACGCAGTATTTT. The full variable domain, rest sourced from reference TRBV11-2 and TRBJ2-3, is EAGVAQSPRYKIIEKRQSVAFWCNPISGHATLYWYQQILGQGPKLLIQFQNNGVVDDSQLPKDRFSAERLKGVDSTLKIQPAKLEDSAVYLCASSLGGSGKGDTQYFGPGTRLTVL.

The genes are TRBV28 and TRBJ2-5; 9 bases agree with TRBD2. After removal of 4 bases from V and 6 bases from J, the junction contained 9 bases not matched to a gene. The CDR3 sequence is 15 residues long. Germline V gene sequence: CDR1 MDHEN, CDR2 SYDVKM. This CDR3 reads CASSSLKRGVKTQYF. The CDR3 nucleotides are TGTGCCAGCAGTTCCCTTAAGCGGGGGGTAAAGACCCAGTACTTC.

This clone was observed a handful of times. J is TRBJ1-1 and V is TRBV6-5; 7 bases match TRBD1. Germline V gene sequence: CDR1 MNHEY, CDR2 SVGAGI. With V trimmed by 4 bases and J by 1 base, 3 bases remained unmatched. The CDR3 is 14 residues long. The CDR3 DNA reads TGTGCCAGCAGTTTACAGGGGCGGAACACTGAAGCTTTCTTT. This translates into CASSLQGRNTEAFF.